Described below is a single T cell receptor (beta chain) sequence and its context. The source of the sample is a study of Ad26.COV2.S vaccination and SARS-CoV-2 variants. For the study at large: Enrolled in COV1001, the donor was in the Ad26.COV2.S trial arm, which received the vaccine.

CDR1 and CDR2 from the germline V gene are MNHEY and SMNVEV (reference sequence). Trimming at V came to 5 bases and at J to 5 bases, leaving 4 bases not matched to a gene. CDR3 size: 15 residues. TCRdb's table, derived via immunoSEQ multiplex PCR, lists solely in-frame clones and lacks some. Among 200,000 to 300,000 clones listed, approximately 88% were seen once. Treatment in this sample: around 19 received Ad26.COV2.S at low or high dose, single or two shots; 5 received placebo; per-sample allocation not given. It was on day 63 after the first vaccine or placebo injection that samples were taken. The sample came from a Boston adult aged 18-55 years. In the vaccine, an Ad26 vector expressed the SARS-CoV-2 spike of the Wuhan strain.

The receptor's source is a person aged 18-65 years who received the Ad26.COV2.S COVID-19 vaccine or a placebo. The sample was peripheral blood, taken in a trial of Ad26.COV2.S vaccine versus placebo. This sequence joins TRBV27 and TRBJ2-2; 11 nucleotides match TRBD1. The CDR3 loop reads CASSLGTGGTGELFF. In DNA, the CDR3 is TGTGCCAGCAGTCTTGGGACAGGGGGGACCGGGGAGCTGTTTTTT.